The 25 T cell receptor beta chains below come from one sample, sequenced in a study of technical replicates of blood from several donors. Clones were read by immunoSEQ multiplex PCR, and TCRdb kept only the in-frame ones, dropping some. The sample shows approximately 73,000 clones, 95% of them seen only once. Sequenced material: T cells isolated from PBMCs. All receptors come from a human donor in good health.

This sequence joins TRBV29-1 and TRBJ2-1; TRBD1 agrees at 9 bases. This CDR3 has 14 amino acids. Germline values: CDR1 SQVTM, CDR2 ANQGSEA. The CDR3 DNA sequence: TGCAGTTTTCGGACAGGGGAATCCTACAATGAGCAGTTCTTC. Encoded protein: CSFRTGESYNEQFF.

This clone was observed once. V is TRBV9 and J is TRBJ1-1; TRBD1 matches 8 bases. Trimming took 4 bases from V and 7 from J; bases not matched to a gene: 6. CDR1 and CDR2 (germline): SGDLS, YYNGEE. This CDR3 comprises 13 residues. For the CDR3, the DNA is TGTGCCAGCAGCCTCGGACAGGGCTATGAAGCTTTCTTT. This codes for CASSLGQGYEAFF. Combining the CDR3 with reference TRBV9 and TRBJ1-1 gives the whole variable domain DSGVTQTPKHLITATGQRVTLRCSPRSGDLSVYWYQQSLDQGLQFLIQYYNGEERAKGNILERFSAQQFPDLHSELNLSSLELGDSALYFCASSLGQGYEAFFGQGTRLTVV.

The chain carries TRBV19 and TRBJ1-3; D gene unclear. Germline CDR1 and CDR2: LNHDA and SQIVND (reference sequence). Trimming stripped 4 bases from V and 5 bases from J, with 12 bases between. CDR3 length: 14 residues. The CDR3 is CASSKPELRNTIYF. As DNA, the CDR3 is TGTGCCAGTAGTAAGCCCGAACTCCGAAACACCATATATTTT.

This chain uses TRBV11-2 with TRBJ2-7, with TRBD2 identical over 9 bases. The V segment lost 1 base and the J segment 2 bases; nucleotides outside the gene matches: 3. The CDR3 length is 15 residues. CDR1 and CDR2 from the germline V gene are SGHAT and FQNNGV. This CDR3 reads CASSLGAGGTYEQYF. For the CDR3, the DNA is TGTGCCAGCAGCTTAGGAGCGGGGGGAACCTACGAGCAGTACTTC. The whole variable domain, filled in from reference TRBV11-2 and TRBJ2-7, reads EAGVAQSPRYKIIEKRQSVAFWCNPISGHATLYWYQQILGQGPKLLIQFQNNGVVDDSQLPKDRFSAERLKGVDSTLKIQPAKLEDSAVYLCASSLGAGGTYEQYFGPGTRLTVT.

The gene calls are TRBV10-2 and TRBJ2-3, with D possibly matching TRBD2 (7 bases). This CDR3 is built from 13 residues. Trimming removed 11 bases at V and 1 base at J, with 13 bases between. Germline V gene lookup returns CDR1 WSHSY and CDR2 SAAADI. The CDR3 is CAVGGQGTDTQYF. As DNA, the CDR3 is TGCGCCGTGGGGGGGCAGGGCACAGATACGCAGTATTTT.

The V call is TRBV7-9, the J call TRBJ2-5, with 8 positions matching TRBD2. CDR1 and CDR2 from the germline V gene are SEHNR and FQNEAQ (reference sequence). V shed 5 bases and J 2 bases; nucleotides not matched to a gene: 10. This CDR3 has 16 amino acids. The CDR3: CASSPRGAENQETQYF. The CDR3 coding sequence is TGTGCCAGCAGCCCGCGGGGGGCCGAAAATCAAGAGACCCAGTACTTC.

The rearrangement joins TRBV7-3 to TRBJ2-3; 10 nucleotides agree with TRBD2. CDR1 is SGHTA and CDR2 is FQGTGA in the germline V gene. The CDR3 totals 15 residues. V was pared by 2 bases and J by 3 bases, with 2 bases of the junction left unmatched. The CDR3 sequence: CASSLASGGTDTQYF. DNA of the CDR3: TGTGCCAGCAGCTTAGCTAGCGGGGGAACAGATACGCAGTATTTT. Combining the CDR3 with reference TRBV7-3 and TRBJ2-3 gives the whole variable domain GAGVSQTPSNKVTEKGKYVELRCDPISGHTALYWYRQSLGQGPEFLIYFQGTGAADDSGLPNDRFFAVRPEGSVSTLKIQRTERGDSAVYLCASSLASGGTDTQYFGPGTRLTVL.

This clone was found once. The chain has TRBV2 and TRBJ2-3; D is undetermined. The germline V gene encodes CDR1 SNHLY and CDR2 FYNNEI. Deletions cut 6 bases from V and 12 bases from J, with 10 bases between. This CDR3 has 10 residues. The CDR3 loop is CASSPFRQYF. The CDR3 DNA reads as TGTGCCAGCAGCCCGTTCAGACAGTATTTT. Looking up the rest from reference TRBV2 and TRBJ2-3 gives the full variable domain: EPEVTQTPSHQVTQMGQEVILRCVPISNHLYFYWYRQILGQKVEFLVSFYNNEISEKSEIFDDQFSVERPDGSNFTLKIRSTKLEDSAMYFCASSPFRQYFGPGTRLTVL.

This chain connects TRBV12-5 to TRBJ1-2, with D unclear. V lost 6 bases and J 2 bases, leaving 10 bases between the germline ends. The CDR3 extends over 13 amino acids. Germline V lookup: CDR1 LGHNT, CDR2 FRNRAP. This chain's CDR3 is CASGPDGNYGYTF. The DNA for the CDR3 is TGTGCTAGTGGCCCCGACGGGAACTATGGCTACACCTTC. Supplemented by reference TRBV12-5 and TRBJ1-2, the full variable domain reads DARVTQTPRHKVTEMGQEVTMRCQPILGHNTVFWYRQTMMQGLELLAYFRNRAPLDDSGMPKDRFSAEMPDATLATLKIQPSEPRDSAVYFCASGPDGNYGYTFGSGTRLTVV.

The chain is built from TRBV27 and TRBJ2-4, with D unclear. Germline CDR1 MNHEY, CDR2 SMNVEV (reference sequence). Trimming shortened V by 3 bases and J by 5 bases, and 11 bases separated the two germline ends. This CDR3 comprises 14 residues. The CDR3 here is CASSLFPSQNIQYF. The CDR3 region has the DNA TGTGCCAGCAGTTTGTTCCCTTCCCAAAACATTCAGTACTTC.

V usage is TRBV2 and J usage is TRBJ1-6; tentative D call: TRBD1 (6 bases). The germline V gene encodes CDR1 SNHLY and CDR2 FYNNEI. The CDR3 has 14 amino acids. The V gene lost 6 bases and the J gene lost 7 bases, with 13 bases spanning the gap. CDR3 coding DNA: TGTGCCAGCAGAGGGGGAGTGAGGAATTCACCCCTCCACTTT. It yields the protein CASRGGVRNSPLHF.

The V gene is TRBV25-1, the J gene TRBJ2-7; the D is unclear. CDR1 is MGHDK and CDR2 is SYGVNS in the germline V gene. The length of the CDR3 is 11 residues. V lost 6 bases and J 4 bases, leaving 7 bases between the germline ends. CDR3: CASSIIYEQYF. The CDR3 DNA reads TGTGCCAGCAGCATCATTTACGAGCAGTACTTC.

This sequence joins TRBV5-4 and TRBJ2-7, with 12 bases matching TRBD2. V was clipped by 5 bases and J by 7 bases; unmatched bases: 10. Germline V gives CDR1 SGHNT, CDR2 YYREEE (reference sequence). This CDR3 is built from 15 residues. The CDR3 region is CASSATSGRSGEQYF. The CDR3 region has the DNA TGTGCCAGCAGTGCCACTAGCGGGAGGTCTGGGGAGCAGTACTTC.

The CDR3 bases are TGTGCCTGGAGTGCCCCCAAACAGGGAGATGAGCAGTTCTTC. Protein product: CAWSAPKQGDEQFF. The gene calls are TRBV30 and TRBJ2-1; perhaps TRBD1 as D (6 bases). This CDR3 contains 14 residues. V lost 1 base and J 8 bases, leaving 15 bases between the germline ends. Germline values: CDR1 GTSNPN, CDR2 SVGIG (reference sequence).

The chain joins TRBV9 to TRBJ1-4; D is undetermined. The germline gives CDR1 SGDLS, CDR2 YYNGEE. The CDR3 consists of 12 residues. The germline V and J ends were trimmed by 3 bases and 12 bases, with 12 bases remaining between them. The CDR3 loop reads CASSGHTEQLFF. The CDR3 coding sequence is TGTGCCAGCAGCGGACATACCGAACAACTGTTTTTT.

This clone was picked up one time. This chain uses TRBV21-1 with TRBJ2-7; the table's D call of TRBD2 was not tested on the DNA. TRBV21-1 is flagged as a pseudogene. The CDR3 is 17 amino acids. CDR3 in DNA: TGTGCCAGCAGCCTAACCCGGGTAGCGGGGGTCTCCTACGAGCAGTACTTC. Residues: CASSLTRVAGVSYEQYF.

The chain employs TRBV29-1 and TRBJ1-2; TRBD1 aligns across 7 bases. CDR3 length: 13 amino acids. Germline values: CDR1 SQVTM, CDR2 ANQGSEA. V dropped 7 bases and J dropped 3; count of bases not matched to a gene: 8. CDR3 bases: TGCAGCGACACGACTGGGACAGACTATGGCTACACCTTC. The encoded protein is CSDTTGTDYGYTF.

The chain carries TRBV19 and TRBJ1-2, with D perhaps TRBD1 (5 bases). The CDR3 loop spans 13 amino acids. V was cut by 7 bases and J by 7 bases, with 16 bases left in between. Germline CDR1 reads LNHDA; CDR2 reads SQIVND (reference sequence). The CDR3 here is CASTRLRGGGYTF. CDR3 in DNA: TGTGCCAGTACCCGACTACGCGGGGGTGGCTACACCTTC.

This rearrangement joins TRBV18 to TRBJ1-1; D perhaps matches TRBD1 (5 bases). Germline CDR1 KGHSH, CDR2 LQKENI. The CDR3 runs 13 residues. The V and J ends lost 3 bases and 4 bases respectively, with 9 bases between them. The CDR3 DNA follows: TGTGCCAGCTCACCGTCCACAGGCACTGAAGCTTTCTTT. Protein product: CASSPSTGTEAFF.

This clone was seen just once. The CDR3 spells CASSFGDSGNTIYF. The CDR3 DNA reads TGCGCCAGCAGCTTCGGGGACTCTGGAAACACCATATATTTT. The rearrangement links TRBV5-1 to TRBJ1-3; D call uncertain. Trimming stripped 2 bases from V and 0 bases from J, with 6 bases between. Germline V lookup: CDR1 SGHRS, CDR2 YFSETQ. This CDR3 spans 14 amino acids.

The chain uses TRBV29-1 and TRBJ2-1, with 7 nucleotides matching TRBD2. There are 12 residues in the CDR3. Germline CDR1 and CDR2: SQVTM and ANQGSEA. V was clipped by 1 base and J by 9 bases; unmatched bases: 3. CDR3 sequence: CSVEVPGGEQFF. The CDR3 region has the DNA TGCAGCGTTGAAGTACCGGGAGGTGAGCAGTTCTTC.

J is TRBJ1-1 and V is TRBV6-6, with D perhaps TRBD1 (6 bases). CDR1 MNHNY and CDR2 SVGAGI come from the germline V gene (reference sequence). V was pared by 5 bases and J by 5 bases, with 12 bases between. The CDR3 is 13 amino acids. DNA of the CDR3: TGTGCCAGCAGTATACAGGGAGATACTGAAGCTTTCTTT. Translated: CASSIQGDTEAFF.

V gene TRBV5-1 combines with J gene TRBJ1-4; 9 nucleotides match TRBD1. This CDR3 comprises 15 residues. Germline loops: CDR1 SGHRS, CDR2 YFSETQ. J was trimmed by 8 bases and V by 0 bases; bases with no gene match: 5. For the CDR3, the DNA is TGCGCCAGCAGCTTGGAGGGACAGGGTGGAGAAAAACTGTTTTTT. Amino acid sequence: CASSLEGQGGEKLFF.

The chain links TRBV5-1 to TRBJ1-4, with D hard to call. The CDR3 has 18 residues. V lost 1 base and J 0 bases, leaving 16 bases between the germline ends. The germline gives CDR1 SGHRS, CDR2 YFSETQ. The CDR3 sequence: CASSLWGIRETTNEKLFF. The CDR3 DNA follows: TGCGCCAGCAGCTTGTGGGGAATAAGGGAGACAACTAATGAAAAACTGTTTTTT.

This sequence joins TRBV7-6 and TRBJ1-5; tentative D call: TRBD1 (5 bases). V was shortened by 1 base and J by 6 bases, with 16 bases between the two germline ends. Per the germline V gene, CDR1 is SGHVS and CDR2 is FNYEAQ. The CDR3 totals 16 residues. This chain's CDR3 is CASSLVSGLTVQPQHF. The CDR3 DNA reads TGTGCCAGCAGCTTAGTCTCCGGGTTGACAGTTCAGCCCCAGCATTTT.